The clone carrying this T cell receptor beta chain has ten or more counts. As yet, its antigen is unknown. Via MiXCR, TCRdb re-called the 5' RACE reads, giving one row per CDR3 protein. The sample holds under 70,000 distinct CDR3 sequences, more than 5.5% seen once. The source of the sample is a study of T cells after yellow fever vaccination. Broader study findings: The study re-detected most primary-vaccination clones after the booster (approximately 96% CD4, roughly 88% CD8).

This material consisted of CD8+ T cells sorted from PBMCs, taken on the day of the first yellow fever vaccination. The source of this sequence is a man aged 18 to 29 who received the YFV17D yellow fever vaccine.

CDR3 loop: CASSFEQIYEQYF. The DNA of the CDR3 is TGTGCCAGCAGTTTCGAACAGATCTACGAGCAGTACTTC. V and J are TRBV12-3 or TRBV12-4 and TRBJ2-7, with D unresolved. V was clipped by 3 bases and J by 3 bases, with 9 bases between them. The CDR3 runs 13 residues.